What follows is one T cell receptor beta chain and its context. The CDR3 is made up of 16 amino acids. CDR1 MNHEY and CDR2 SMNVEV come from the germline V gene (reference sequence). The data were obtained in a study of blood T cells in healthy people across ages. Each donor had around 10 milliliters of peripheral blood drawn. It was with a sample-barcoded 5' primer and a J-beta primer mix that a second PCR of roughly 7 to 11 cycles was run. TCRdb independently ran MiXCR on the 5' RACE reads; one entry per CDR3 protein. The sample carries fewer than 800,000 distinct CDR3 sequences, 25% recorded once. The same sample was also studied in work on T cells of mothers and their children. Per that study: The study found slightly higher but non-significant overlap in related versus unrelated mother-child pairs.

The sample comprised blood. This chain links TRBV27 with TRBJ2-5, with TRBD2 matching 13 bases. The J call is doubtful: the DNA matches TRBJ2-1 better. This receptor was obtained from a boy between 5 and 17 years old in good health. The CDR3 spells CASSSGLAGPYNEQFF. The CDR3 DNA sequence: TGTGCCAGCAGTTCGGGACTAGCGGGGCCCTACAATGAGCAGTTCTTC.